This TCR beta chain appears in the sequencing data of a study of shared clonotypes between healthy human individuals. The overall study: Three plates were used per donor for CD4 naive, three for CD4 memory, two for CD8 naive and one for CD8 memory.

Germline V CDR1 and CDR2: SGHRS, YFSETQ. V was trimmed by 2 bases and J by 1 base, leaving 9 bases between them. The CDR3 loop spans 14 amino acids. Concerning this clone: The same CDR3 can be traced to other DNA sequences in this sample.

The table came from immunoSEQ multiplex PCR; TCRdb's copy has only in-frame clones and leaves some out. Among under 2,500,000 clones listed, more than 90% were seen once. The sequence was collected from a man younger than 30 in good health. The specimen sequenced was naive CD4+ T cells sorted from blood. The subset: CD45RA+ positively selected. The chain couples TRBV5-1 to TRBJ1-2; D not certain. CDR3 region: CASSLRDNNYGYTF. DNA of the CDR3: TGCGCCAGCAGCTTACGAGACAATAACTATGGCTACACCTTC.